Listed here are 2 T cell receptor beta chains from one sample, sequenced in a study of cytomegalovirus exposure and HLA in healthy donors. The study ran its PCR with 60 Vbeta and 13 Jbeta primers. Profiling relied on immunoSEQ multiplex PCR, and the TCRdb table lists in-frame clones only, not all of them. The sample holds some 130,000 clones, about 80% seen once. The sample comprised PBMCs. The receptors were gathered from a man aged 25-40 years in good health.

The rearrangement links TRBV13 to TRBJ2-1; TRBD2 might be the D (5 bases). Germline-derived CDR1 and CDR2 are PRHDT and FYEKMQ (reference sequence). Trimming removed 2 bases from V and 4 bases from J, with 15 bases in between. This CDR3 region has 16 residues. CDR3 bases: TGTGCCAGCAGCTTAACCTCGGTCCAGCGGTACAATGAGCAGTTCTTC. Protein product: CASSLTSVQRYNEQFF.

This clone was seen a few times. The genes are TRBV4-3 and TRBJ2-1; D unresolved. The CDR3 is 14 residues long. Trimming shortened V by 0 bases and J by 9 bases, and 12 bases separated the two germline ends. Germline CDR1 is LGHNA and CDR2 is YSLEER. CDR3 region: CASSQDQAAIEQFF. In DNA form, the CDR3 reads TGCGCCAGCAGCCAAGATCAGGCAGCCATTGAGCAGTTCTTC.